This TCR beta chain was identified in a study of post-analysis software for immune sequencing data. The library was made from cDNA and included unique molecular identifiers. TCRdb recomputed calls from the PCR reads with MiXCR, one row per CDR3 protein. This table has hundreds of thousands of distinct CDR3 sequences, over 45% appearing once. A word on this clonotype: Its specificity is unknown.

Overall study findings and caveats: Controls significantly exceeded multiple sclerosis patients in normalized Chao1 diversity. Roughly 5 TRBV segments, TRBV5-6, TRBV5-1 and TRBV20-1 among them, were found more frequent in patients than controls.

Per the germline V gene, CDR1 is MNHEY and CDR2 is SMNVEV (reference sequence). With 5 bases clipped from V and 3 bases from J, the junction kept 2 bases outside the gene matches. The CDR3 totals 13 residues. The sample taken for sequencing was blood. This clonotype originated in a girl aged 2 to 10 with multiple sclerosis. J is TRBJ1-2 and V is TRBV27; 8 bases are a match to TRBD1. CDR3 DNA sequence: TGTGCCAGCAGTCCCAGGGGGCACTATGGCTACACCTTC. Encoded protein: CASSPRGHYGYTF.